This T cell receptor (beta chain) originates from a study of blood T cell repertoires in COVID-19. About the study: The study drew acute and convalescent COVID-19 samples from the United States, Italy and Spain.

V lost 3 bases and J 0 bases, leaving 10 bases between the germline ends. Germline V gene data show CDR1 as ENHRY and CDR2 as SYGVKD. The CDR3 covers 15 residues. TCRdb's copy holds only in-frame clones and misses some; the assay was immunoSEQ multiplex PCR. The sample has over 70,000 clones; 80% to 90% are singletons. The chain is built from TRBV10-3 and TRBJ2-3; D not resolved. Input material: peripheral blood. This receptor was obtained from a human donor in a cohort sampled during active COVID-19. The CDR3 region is CAISEDGVSTDTQYF. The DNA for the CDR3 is TGTGCCATCAGTGAAGACGGAGTGAGCACAGATACGCAGTATTTT.